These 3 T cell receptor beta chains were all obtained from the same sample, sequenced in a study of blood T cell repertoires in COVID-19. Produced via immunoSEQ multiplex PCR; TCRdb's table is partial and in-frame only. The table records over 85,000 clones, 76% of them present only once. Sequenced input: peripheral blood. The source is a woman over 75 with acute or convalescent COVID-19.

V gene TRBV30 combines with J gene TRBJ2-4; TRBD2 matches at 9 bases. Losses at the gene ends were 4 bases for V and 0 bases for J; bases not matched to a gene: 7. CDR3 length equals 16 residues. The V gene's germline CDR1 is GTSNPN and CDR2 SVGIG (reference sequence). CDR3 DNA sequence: TGTGCCTGGACGAAGGCGGGGGGGGTAGCCAAAAACATTCAGTACTTC. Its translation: CAWTKAGGVAKNIQYF.

Here the CDR3 DNA reads TGTGCCAGCAGTAAGGACATGAACACTGAAGCTTTCTTT. It encodes CASSKDMNTEAFF. The chain uses TRBV2 and TRBJ1-1; perhaps TRBD1 as D (5 bases). CDR3 length: 13 amino acids. Trimming cost V 5 bases and J 0 bases, with 7 bases left between them. The germline gives CDR1 SNHLY, CDR2 FYNNEI.

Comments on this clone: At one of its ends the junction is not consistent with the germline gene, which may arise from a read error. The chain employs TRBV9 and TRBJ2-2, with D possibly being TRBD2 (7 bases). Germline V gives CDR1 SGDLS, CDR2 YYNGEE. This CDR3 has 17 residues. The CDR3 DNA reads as TGTGCCCGCAGCCCCCGGGGGCGGGGGCTGAACACCGGGGAGCTGTTTTTT. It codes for CARSPRGRGLNTGELFF.